The 3 T cell receptor beta chains below were found in one sample sequenced in a study of blood T cell repertoires in COVID-19. Sequencing used immunoSEQ multiplex PCR; TCRdb keeps in-frame clones, though not all of them. The data show approximately 250,000 clones, roughly 86% seen once. The specimen sequenced was peripheral blood. These receptor sequences come from a woman aged 60-70 years who had recovered from COVID-19.

This clone was recorded once. This rearrangement joins TRBV11-2 to TRBJ1-3; D is ambiguous. V was cut by 5 bases and J by 1 base, with 12 bases left in between. The germline V gene has CDR1 SGHAT and CDR2 FQNNGV. This CDR3 spans 15 amino acids. CDR3 loop: CASSRRGSSGNTIYF. In DNA form, the CDR3 reads TGTGCCAGCAGCCGGCGCGGGTCTTCTGGAAACACCATATATTTT.

This chain links TRBV5-1 with TRBJ2-2, with D unclear. The V gene's germline CDR1 is SGHRS and CDR2 YFSETQ. The length of the CDR3 is 14 residues. V lost 0 bases, J lost 5 bases, and 8 bases lay in between. The CDR3 here is CASSLGLGTGELFF. CDR3 coding DNA: TGCGCCAGCAGCTTGGGACTCGGGACCGGGGAGCTGTTTTTT.

This chain links TRBV4-2 with TRBJ2-2; D ambiguous. CDR1 is LGHNA and CDR2 is YNFKEQ in the germline V gene. V lost 0 bases, J lost 3 bases, and 5 bases lay in between. CDR3 size: 14 residues. CDR3 sequence reads: CASSQDIYTGELFF. DNA of the CDR3: TGTGCCAGCAGCCAAGATATCTACACCGGGGAGCTGTTTTTT.